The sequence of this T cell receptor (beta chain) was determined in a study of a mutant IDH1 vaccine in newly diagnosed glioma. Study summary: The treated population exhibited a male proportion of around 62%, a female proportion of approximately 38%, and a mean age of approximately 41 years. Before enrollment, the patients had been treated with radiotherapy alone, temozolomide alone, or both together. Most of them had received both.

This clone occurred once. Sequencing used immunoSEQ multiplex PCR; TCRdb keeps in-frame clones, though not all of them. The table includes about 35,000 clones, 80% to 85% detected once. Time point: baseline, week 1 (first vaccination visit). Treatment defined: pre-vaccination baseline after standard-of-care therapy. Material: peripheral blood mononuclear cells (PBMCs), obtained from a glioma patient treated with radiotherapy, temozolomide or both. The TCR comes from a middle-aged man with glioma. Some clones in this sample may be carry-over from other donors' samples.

CDR3 coding DNA: TGTGCCAGCTTACTCCAGCTTCGGGACAGGGGTATCAATCAGCCCCAGCATTTT. Translated, it gives CASLLQLRDRGINQPQHF. The chain uses TRBV2 and TRBJ1-5; 10 nucleotides agree with TRBD1. The trim removed 8 bases at V and 3 bases at J, leaving 16 bases unmatched. Germline V gives CDR1 SNHLY, CDR2 FYNNEI. There are 18 residues in the CDR3.